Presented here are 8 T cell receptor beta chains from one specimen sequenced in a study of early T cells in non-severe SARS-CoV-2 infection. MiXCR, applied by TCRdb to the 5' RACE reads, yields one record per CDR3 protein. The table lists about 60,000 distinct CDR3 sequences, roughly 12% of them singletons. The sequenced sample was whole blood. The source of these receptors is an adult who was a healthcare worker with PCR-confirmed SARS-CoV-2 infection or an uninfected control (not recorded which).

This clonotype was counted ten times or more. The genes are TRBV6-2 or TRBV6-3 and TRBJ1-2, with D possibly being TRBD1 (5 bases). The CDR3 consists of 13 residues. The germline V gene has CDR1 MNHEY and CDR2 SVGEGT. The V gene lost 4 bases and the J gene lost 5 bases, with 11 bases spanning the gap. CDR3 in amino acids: CASSWGLSYGYTF. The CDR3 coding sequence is TGTGCCAGCAGTTGGGGACTTTCTTATGGCTACACCTTC.

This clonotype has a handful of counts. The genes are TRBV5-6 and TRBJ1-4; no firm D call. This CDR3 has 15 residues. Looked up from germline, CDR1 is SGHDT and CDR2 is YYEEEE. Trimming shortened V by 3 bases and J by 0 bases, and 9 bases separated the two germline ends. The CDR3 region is CASSYGLATNEKLFF. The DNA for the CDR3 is TGTGCCAGCAGCTACGGACTTGCAACTAATGAAAAACTGTTTTTT.

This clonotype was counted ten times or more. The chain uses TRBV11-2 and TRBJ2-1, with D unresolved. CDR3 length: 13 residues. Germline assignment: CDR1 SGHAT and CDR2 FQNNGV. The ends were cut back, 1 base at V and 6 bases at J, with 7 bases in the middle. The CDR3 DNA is TGTGCCAGCAGCTTAGGAATGGGCAATGAGCAGTTCTTC. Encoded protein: CASSLGMGNEQFF.

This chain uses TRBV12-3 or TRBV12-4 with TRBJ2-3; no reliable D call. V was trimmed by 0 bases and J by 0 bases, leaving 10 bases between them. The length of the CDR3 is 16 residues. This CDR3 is CASSLAGSPSTDTQYF. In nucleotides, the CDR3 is TGTGCCAGCAGTTTAGCGGGGTCACCTAGCACAGATACGCAGTATTTT.

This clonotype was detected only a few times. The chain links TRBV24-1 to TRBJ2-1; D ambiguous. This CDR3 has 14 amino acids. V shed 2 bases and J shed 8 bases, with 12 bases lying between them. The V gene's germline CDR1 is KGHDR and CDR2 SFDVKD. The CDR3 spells CATSDSERLDEQFF. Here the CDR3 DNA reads TGTGCCACCAGTGATTCGGAACGGTTGGATGAGCAGTTCTTC.

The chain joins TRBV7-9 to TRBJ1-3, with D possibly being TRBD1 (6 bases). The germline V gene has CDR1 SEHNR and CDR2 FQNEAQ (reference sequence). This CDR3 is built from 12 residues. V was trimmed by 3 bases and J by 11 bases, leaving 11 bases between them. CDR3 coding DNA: TGTGCCAGCAGCTTGCCGGGACACTCCATATATTTT. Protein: CASSLPGHSIYF.

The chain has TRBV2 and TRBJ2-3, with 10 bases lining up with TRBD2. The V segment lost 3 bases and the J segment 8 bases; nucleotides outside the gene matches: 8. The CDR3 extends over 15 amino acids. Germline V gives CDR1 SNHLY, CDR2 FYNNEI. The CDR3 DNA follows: TGTGCCAGCAGTGAGGATAGCGGGGGGCCATCTACGCAGTATTTT. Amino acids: CASSEDSGGPSTQYF.

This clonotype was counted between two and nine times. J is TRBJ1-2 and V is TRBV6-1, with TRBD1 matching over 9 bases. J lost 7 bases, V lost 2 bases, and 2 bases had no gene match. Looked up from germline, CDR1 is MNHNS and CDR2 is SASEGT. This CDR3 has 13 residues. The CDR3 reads CASSETGGGGYTF. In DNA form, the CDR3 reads TGTGCCAGCAGTGAAACAGGGGGCGGTGGCTACACCTTC.